The 29 T cell receptor beta chains reported below all come from one sample, sequenced in a study of radiation and T cells in renal cell carcinoma. Indicated time point: blood 4 weeks post-SBRT, at nephrectomy. Treatment here: 15 Gy SBRT to primary tumor, nephrectomy 4 weeks later. Some clones are missing from TCRdb's copy, which holds only in-frame ones; the method was immunoSEQ multiplex PCR. The data hold 65,000 or so clones, with around 80% observed a single time. Sequenced material: blood, taken from a patient whose treatment included radiotherapy and nephrectomy. These receptors originate from a man in his fifties or sixties with renal cell carcinoma.

On this clone itself: Its ends do not fully match the called genes, so a read error is possible. The chain uses TRBV6-1 and TRBJ2-1; 8 nucleotides agree with TRBD2. The CDR3 length is 17 residues. The germline V gene encodes CDR1 MNHNS and CDR2 SASEGT. Here the CDR3 reads CAISGGVSGSSYNEQFF. Written as DNA, the CDR3 is TGTGCCATCAGTGGGGGGGTGAGCGGGAGCTCCTACAATGAGCAGTTCTTC.

The rearrangement uses TRBV2 and TRBJ2-7; possibly TRBD2 for D (5 bases). This CDR3 spans 14 amino acids. In germline, CDR1 is SNHLY, CDR2 FYNNEI. V lost 2 bases to trimming and J lost 3 bases, with 11 bases between them. CDR3 region: CASSEPLEFYEQYF. The CDR3 nucleotides are TGTGCCAGCAGTGAACCACTAGAATTCTACGAGCAGTACTTC.

The rearrangement links TRBV2 to TRBJ2-1, with D unclear. Germline loops: CDR1 SNHLY, CDR2 FYNNEI. Between the trimmed V and J ends, which lost 4 bases and 4 bases, there was a span of 8 bases. The CDR3 length is 13 residues. This CDR3 reads CASSVGVYNEQFF. In DNA form, the CDR3 reads TGTGCCAGCAGTGTTGGGGTTTACAATGAGCAGTTCTTC. The full variable domain, with the rest looked up from reference TRBV2 and TRBJ2-1, is EPEVTQTPSHQVTQMGQEVILRCVPISNHLYFYWYRQILGQKVEFLVSFYNNEISEKSEIFDDQFSVERPDGSNFTLKIRSTKLEDSAMYFCASSVGVYNEQFFGPGTRLTVL.

This clone was found once. The chain recombines TRBV30 with TRBJ2-1, with D possibly matching TRBD2 (6 bases). Germline CDR1 reads GTSNPN; CDR2 reads SVGIG (reference sequence). V lost 0 bases to trimming and J lost 4 bases, with 13 bases between them. The CDR3 has 15 amino acids. For the CDR3, the DNA is TGTGCCTGGAGTGTACGAATAGCGGTTTACAATGAGCAGTTCTTC. It is translated as CAWSVRIAVYNEQFF.

V usage is TRBV16 and J usage is TRBJ1-1, with D hard to call. CDR1 and CDR2 from the germline V gene are KGHSY and FQNENV. The CDR3 has 14 residues. The ends were cut back, 2 bases at V and 0 bases at J, with 7 bases in the middle. CDR3: CASSQGYLNTEAFF. CDR3 sequence (DNA): TGTGCCAGCAGCCAAGGGTACTTGAACACTGAAGCTTTCTTT.

The rearrangement joins TRBV5-1 to TRBJ1-2; D is unclear. The CDR3 extends over 15 amino acids. Germline V gives CDR1 SGHRS, CDR2 YFSETQ. Trimming took 0 bases from V and 0 from J, leaving 9 bases between them. The chain's CDR3 is CASSLDGAANYGYTF. CDR3 in DNA: TGCGCCAGCAGCTTGGATGGCGCTGCTAACTATGGCTACACCTTC.

J is TRBJ1-2 and V is TRBV27, with D perhaps matching TRBD1 (5 bases). The V end lost 2 bases, the J end lost 8 bases, and 15 bases lay between the germline ends. This CDR3 has 14 residues. In germline, CDR1 is MNHEY, CDR2 SMNVEV (reference sequence). The CDR3 DNA reads TGTGCCAGCAGTTTACAGGGCAGGGTTTCGGGCTACACCTTC. This gives the protein CASSLQGRVSGYTF.

The chain joins TRBV5-6 to TRBJ1-5, with D perhaps TRBD1 (6 bases). The CDR3 runs to 16 residues. CDR1 is SGHDT, CDR2 YYEEEE, per germline. The V end lost 0 bases, the J end lost 2 bases, and 12 bases lay between the germline ends. Here the CDR3 DNA reads TGTGCCAGCAGCTTGGGGACAGCCCGAGGCAATCAGCCCCAGCATTTT. Translated, it gives CASSLGTARGNQPQHF. Full variable domain (outside the CDR3, taken from reference TRBV5-6 and TRBJ1-5): DAGVTQSPTHLIKTRGQQVTLRCSPKSGHDTVSWYQQALGQGPQFIFQYYEEEERQRGNFPDRFSGHQFPNYSSELNVNALLLGDSALYLCASSLGTARGNQPQHFGDGTRLSIL.

The rearrangement links TRBV6-5 to TRBJ1-1; 8 positions agree with TRBD1. CDR3 length equals 13 residues. The germline gives CDR1 MNHEY, CDR2 SVGAGI. V lost 6 bases and J lost 8; bases outside the gene matches: 8. The CDR3 spells CASRAGQGEEAFF. The CDR3, as DNA: TGTGCCAGCAGGGCTGGACAGGGTGAAGAAGCTTTCTTT.

The chain couples TRBV4-1 to TRBJ2-7; D is possibly TRBD1 (5 bases). This CDR3 has 18 residues. The V gene's germline CDR1 is MGHRA and CDR2 YSYEKL. The V gene lost 2 bases and the J gene lost 2 bases, with 22 bases spanning the gap. The CDR3 is CASSQRMELTDFPYEQYF. CDR3 bases: TGCGCCAGCAGCCAAAGAATGGAATTGACAGACTTTCCCTACGAGCAGTACTTC.

CDR3 region: CASQWASGYWTQYF. The CDR3 DNA sequence: TGTGCCAGCCAATGGGCTAGCGGGTACTGGACCCAGTACTTC. The chain has TRBV6-1 and TRBJ2-5; 8 bases line up with TRBD2. After removal of 8 bases from V and 7 bases from J, the junction contained 12 bases not matched to a gene. The CDR3 loop spans 14 amino acids. Germline assignment: CDR1 MNHNS and CDR2 SASEGT.

The rearrangement uses TRBV4-3 and TRBJ2-3; D possibly corresponds to TRBD1 (5 bases). CDR3 length: 16 amino acids. V was clipped by 0 bases and J by 2 bases, with 12 bases between them. Germline CDR1 is LGHNA and CDR2 is YSLEER. This chain's CDR3 is CASSQETVAYTDTQYF. The CDR3 bases are TGCGCCAGCAGCCAAGAGACAGTAGCCTACACAGATACGCAGTATTTT.

The CDR3 region is CASSSQTTRTLLSGSQYF. Here the CDR3 DNA reads TGCGCCAGCAGCTCACAAACCACCAGGACCCTCCTATCGGGGTCGCAGTATTTT. This chain joins TRBV5-1 and TRBJ2-3, with D possibly being TRBD2 (5 bases). Germline lookup yields CDR1 SGHRS and CDR2 YFSETQ. This CDR3 is built from 18 residues. The V end lost 3 bases, the J end lost 10 bases, and 30 bases lay between the germline ends.

In DNA, the CDR3 is TGTGCCAGCAGCTTAGGCGCGGGCAGCTCGGGCGGGGAGCTGTTTTTT. This codes for CASSLGAGSSGGELFF. The chain uses TRBV7-3 and TRBJ2-2; possible D gene TRBD2, 5 bases. Trimming pared 2 bases from V and 7 bases from J, leaving 17 bases between. CDR1 and CDR2 from the germline V gene are SGHTA and FQGTGA. This CDR3 contains 16 residues. Using reference TRBV7-3 and TRBJ2-2 for the parts outside the CDR3, the full variable domain is GAGVSQTPSNKVTEKGKYVELRCDPISGHTALYWYRQSLGQGPEFLIYFQGTGAADDSGLPNDRFFAVRPEGSVSTLKIQRTERGDSAVYLCASSLGAGSSGGELFFGEGSRLTVL.

Here the CDR3 reads CASSLQGETEAFF. Here the CDR3 DNA reads TGTGCCAGCTCACTCCAAGGGGAGACTGAAGCTTTCTTT. The chain couples TRBV18 to TRBJ1-1; D perhaps matches TRBD1 (5 bases). Looked up from germline, CDR1 is KGHSH and CDR2 is LQKENI. V was trimmed by 4 bases and J by 5 bases, leaving 11 bases between them. CDR3 length: 13 residues.

The rearrangement uses TRBV18 and TRBJ2-1; weak D call: TRBD2 (6 bases). V lost 0 bases and J 4 bases, leaving 10 bases between the germline ends. Germline values: CDR1 KGHSH, CDR2 LQKENI. The CDR3 has 15 residues. The CDR3 DNA sequence: TGTGCCAGCTCACCACCAGGGGACTTATACAATGAGCAGTTCTTC. This encodes CASSPPGDLYNEQFF.

This clone was seen a handful of times. This rearrangement joins TRBV10-3 to TRBJ1-1; maybe TRBD1 (6 bases). Germline CDR1 ENHRY, CDR2 SYGVKD. V was pared by 6 bases and J by 0 bases, with 8 bases between. This CDR3 is built from 13 residues. This CDR3 is CAIRTGLNTEAFF. For the CDR3, the DNA is TGTGCCATCAGAACAGGGTTGAACACTGAAGCTTTCTTT.

The V gene is TRBV29-1, the J gene TRBJ2-1; D call uncertain. In germline, CDR1 is SQVTM, CDR2 ANQGSEA. The CDR3 contains 13 residues. The germline V and J ends were trimmed by 6 bases and 8 bases, with 17 bases remaining between them. CDR3 loop: CSVRMGFTDEQFF. DNA of the CDR3: TGCAGCGTCCGCATGGGCTTTACGGATGAGCAGTTCTTC.

CDR3 sequence reads: CASSQAEQDIQYF. CDR3 coding DNA: TGCGCCAGCAGCCAGGCCGAACAGGACATTCAGTACTTC. The chain carries TRBV4-1 and TRBJ2-4; D possibly corresponds to TRBD1 (5 bases). The CDR3 has 13 residues. In germline, CDR1 is MGHRA, CDR2 YSYEKL. With 3 bases removed from V and 8 bases from J, the gap between germline ends came to 11 bases.

This clone was detected once. The gene calls are TRBV11-3 and TRBJ2-1, with 7 positions matching TRBD1. Germline CDR1 is SGHNT and CDR2 is YENEEA. This CDR3 is built from 15 residues. The junction had 2 bases not matched to a gene; V was cut back by 1 base and J by 2 bases. The CDR3 nucleotides read TGTGCCAGCAGCTTAGTAACAGGGGCCTACAATGAGCAGTTCTTC. Protein: CASSLVTGAYNEQFF.

V gene TRBV5-1 combines with J gene TRBJ2-3; tentatively, D is TRBD2 (7 bases). The length of the CDR3 is 14 residues. V was cut by 3 bases and J by 5 bases, with 13 bases left in between. Per the germline V gene, CDR1 is SGHRS and CDR2 is YFSETQ. CDR3 sequence (DNA): TGCGCCAGCAGCTGGGCAGGGGAGGGAGATACGCAGTATTTT. It translates to CASSWAGEGDTQYF.

J is TRBJ2-1 and V is TRBV2; TRBD2 aligns across 11 bases. With 7 bases clipped from V and 1 base from J, the junction kept 6 bases outside the gene matches. Germline lookup yields CDR1 SNHLY and CDR2 FYNNEI. CDR3 size: 16 residues. The CDR3 DNA reads as TGTGCCAGCACCCTAGGGACTAGCGGATCCTACAATGAGCAGTTCTTC. Protein sequence: CASTLGTSGSYNEQFF.

The chain joins TRBV5-1 to TRBJ1-2; D is possibly TRBD1 (6 bases). Trimming took off 4 bases at V and 6 bases at J, with 19 bases between the two ends. The CDR3 totals 15 residues. Germline CDR1 reads SGHRS; CDR2 reads YFSETQ. The CDR3 is CASSTGPGVEDGYTF. CDR3 DNA sequence: TGCGCCAGCAGCACCGGCCCAGGGGTCGAGGATGGCTACACCTTC.

J is TRBJ1-1 and V is TRBV19; 8 bases are a match to TRBD1. V was pared by 9 bases and J by 3 bases, with 12 bases of the junction left unmatched. This CDR3 has 15 amino acids. The V gene's germline CDR1 is LNHDA and CDR2 SQIVND (reference sequence). In DNA, the CDR3 is TGTGCCAGCGACTTCGGACAGGGAGGTTACACTGAAGCTTTCTTT. Protein: CASDFGQGGYTEAFF.

The V gene is TRBV27, the J gene TRBJ2-3, with a possible D match to TRBD1 (5 bases). The CDR3 runs to 13 residues. Per the germline V gene, CDR1 is MNHEY and CDR2 is SMNVEV (reference sequence). V was trimmed by 6 bases and J by 4 bases, leaving 11 bases between them. The DNA of the CDR3 is TGTGCCAGCAGCCAGCAGGGATCAGATACGCAGTATTTT. Its protein is CASSQQGSDTQYF.

This clone is medium-sized (0.01 to 0.1%). The chain recombines TRBV7-9 with TRBJ1-1; D remains ambiguous. CDR3 length: 17 amino acids. Germline lookup yields CDR1 SEHNR and CDR2 FQNEAQ (reference sequence). V lost 4 bases and J 0 bases, leaving 18 bases between the germline ends. For the CDR3, the DNA is TGTGCCAGCAGCTCCCCGAGGAGTTCAACCATGAACACTGAAGCTTTCTTT. Residues: CASSSPRSSTMNTEAFF.

The chain recombines TRBV25-1 with TRBJ2-7; D may be TRBD1 (5 bases). Trimming cost V 9 bases and J 3 bases, with 9 bases left between them. CDR1 is MGHDK and CDR2 is SYGVNS in the germline V gene. The CDR3 runs to 11 residues. CDR3 nucleotides: TGTGCCAGTCAGGGTCTCTACGAGCAGTACTTC. Translating it yields CASQGLYEQYF.

The rearrangement links TRBV6-1 to TRBJ1-4; D gene uncertain. The germline V and J ends were trimmed by 6 bases and 4 bases, with 15 bases remaining between them. This CDR3 contains 15 residues. CDR1 MNHNS and CDR2 SASEGT come from the germline V gene. The CDR3 nucleotides read TGTGCCAGCAGCTTATTAACGGGCTATAATGAAAAACTGTTTTTT. Protein product: CASSLLTGYNEKLFF.

The chain employs TRBV14 and TRBJ1-2, with D unresolved. Germline CDR1 and CDR2: SGHDN and FVKESK. The CDR3 runs 14 residues. Trimming removed 1 base from V and 8 bases from J, with 14 bases in between. The CDR3 is CASSQGTGSGGYTF. CDR3 coding DNA: TGTGCCAGCAGCCAAGGGACGGGGAGCGGGGGCTACACCTTC. The variable domain in full, completed from reference TRBV14 and TRBJ1-2, reads EAGVTQFPSHSVIEKGQTVTLRCDPISGHDNLYWYRRVMGKEIKFLLHFVKESKQDESGMPNNRFLAERTGGTYSTLKVQPAELEDSGVYFCASSQGTGSGGYTFGSGTRLTVV.